This T cell receptor (beta chain) was captured in a study of T cell repertoires in cytomegalovirus infection. The overall study: In public TCR beta signatures, there were indications of both CMV infection and matching HLA type.

This clonotype was picked up a small number of times. Its matching antigen is unknown. TCRdb re-called the reads through MiXCR, storing one row per CDR3 protein. Counted here are about 160,000 distinct CDR3 sequences, approximately 17% occurring once; the ten biggest clones make up roughly a sixth. The CDR3 sequence is 15 residues long. The V gene end was trimmed by 2 bases and the J gene end by 6 bases; junction bases not matched to a gene: 6. Germline lookup yields CDR1 SGHVS and CDR2 FQNEAQ. Points from the study as a whole: What dominated the ex vivo response were HLA-C-restricted CMV-specific TCR beta clonotypes. Identification of carriers of CMV plus the relevant HLA was performed using cumulative public TCR beta family frequency.

Sequencing was done on a sample of CD8+ T cells from PBMCs. The rearrangement joins TRBV7-8 to TRBJ2-7; 11 bases map to TRBD1. This receptor was identified in a human donor in good health (CMV status not recorded). Some clones in this sample may be carry-over from other donors' samples. The CDR3, as DNA: TGTGCCAGCAGCTTAAAAGGAGGACAGGGGGCCGAGCAGTACTTC. It encodes CASSLKGGQGAEQYF.